The 26 T cell receptor beta chains given below trace back to one sample, sequenced in a study of PD-L1 blockade in urothelial cancer. Using immunoSEQ multiplex PCR, the repertoire was profiled, and TCRdb retains in-frame clones only, with some absent. The sample contains 55,000 or so clones, roughly 84% of which appear only once. The sample was PBMCs, taken around atezolizumab (anti-PD-L1) treatment. Receptor source: a man in his forties with urothelial cancer.

V and J are TRBV4-1 and TRBJ2-1; the match to TRBD2 covers 8 bases. This CDR3 has 16 amino acids. With 1 base clipped from V and 5 bases from J, the junction kept 7 bases outside the gene matches. Germline-derived CDR1 and CDR2 are MGHRA and YSYEKL. CDR3: CASSQGAGVAHNEQFF. For the CDR3, the DNA is TGCGCCAGCAGCCAAGGAGCGGGAGTCGCCCACAATGAGCAGTTCTTC.

J is TRBJ2-1 and V is TRBV30; D possibly corresponds to TRBD2 (5 bases). The CDR3 runs to 13 residues. Trimming stripped 7 bases from V and 0 bases from J, with 10 bases between. Germline CDR1 and CDR2: GTSNPN and SVGIG (reference sequence). The DNA of the CDR3 is TGTGCCTCTGAGCGGAACTCCTACAATGAGCAGTTCTTC. Translating it yields CASERNSYNEQFF.

The chain links TRBV5-1 to TRBJ2-1; 11 nucleotides agree with TRBD2. Per germline, CDR1 SGHRS and CDR2 YFSETQ. The CDR3 totals 16 residues. Unmatched junction bases numbered 11, after V lost 4 bases and J lost 8 bases. The chain's CDR3 is CASSPLAGGPVDEQFF. Written as DNA, the CDR3 is TGCGCCAGCAGCCCATTAGCGGGAGGGCCAGTGGATGAGCAGTTCTTC.

This clone was recorded only once. The chain joins TRBV6-6 to TRBJ1-3; D remains ambiguous. The V and J ends lost 2 bases and 6 bases respectively, with 5 bases between them. This CDR3 contains 12 residues. Germline CDR1 reads MNHNY; CDR2 reads SVGAGI (reference sequence). The CDR3 DNA follows: TGTGCCAGCAGTTACCTGGCAAACACCATATATTTT. Its translation is CASSYLANTIYF.

The chain employs TRBV28 and TRBJ1-4; D is perhaps TRBD1 (6 bases). CDR1 is MDHEN and CDR2 is SYDVKM in the germline V gene. Trimming left V 4 bases short and J 8 bases short, with 11 bases between. This CDR3 has 13 residues. The CDR3 reads CASSSTGREKLFF. The CDR3 bases are TGTGCCAGCAGTTCCACAGGGCGAGAAAAACTGTTTTTT.

This sequence joins TRBV4-1 and TRBJ1-5, with D unresolved. The V gene lost 4 bases and the J gene lost 2 bases, with 18 bases spanning the gap. The CDR3 runs to 17 residues. Germline V gene data show CDR1 as MGHRA and CDR2 as YSYEKL. This chain's CDR3 is CASSPASKSDGNQPQHF. The CDR3, as DNA: TGCGCCAGCAGCCCTGCCTCGAAGAGTGATGGCAATCAGCCCCAGCATTTT.

CDR3 sequence (DNA): TGCGCCAGCAGCTTGCGGGTGAACACTGAAGCTTTCTTT. Amino acid sequence: CASSLRVNTEAFF. V gene TRBV5-1 combines with J gene TRBJ1-1; unclear D gene. This CDR3 has 13 residues. The ends were cut back, 1 base at V and 0 bases at J, with 4 bases in the middle. From germline, CDR1 is SGHRS and CDR2 YFSETQ.

This clone was counted a few times. The rearrangement joins TRBV2 to TRBJ1-1, with unresolved D. CDR3 length equals 13 residues. Germline CDR1 SNHLY, CDR2 FYNNEI. The V end lost 4 bases, the J end lost 2 bases, and 8 bases lay between the germline ends. The CDR3 sequence is CASSGGLNTEAFF. The DNA of the CDR3 is TGTGCCAGCAGTGGAGGGTTAAACACTGAAGCTTTCTTT.

The chain has TRBV18 and TRBJ2-5; 7 nucleotides agree with TRBD1. This CDR3 region has 15 residues. The germline V gene encodes CDR1 KGHSH and CDR2 LQKENI. V trimming: 2 bases; J trimming: 7 bases; junction bases outside the gene matches: 10. The CDR3 DNA reads TGTGCCAGCTCACCAGACCGGGACAGCCCCGGGACCCAGTACTTC. This encodes CASSPDRDSPGTQYF.

This chain links TRBV7-9 with TRBJ2-1; D unresolved. The V end was cut by 7 bases, the J end by 10 bases, with 14 bases between. From germline, CDR1 is SEHNR and CDR2 FQNEAQ (reference sequence). The CDR3 spans 12 residues. The CDR3 bases are TGTGCCAGCACCCCTTTGGTGAGGGAGCAGTTCTTC. It translates to CASTPLVREQFF.

This chain links TRBV4-1 with TRBJ2-7, with 10 bases lining up with TRBD2. This CDR3 region has 16 residues. V was pared by 0 bases and J by 3 bases, with 5 bases of the junction left unmatched. Germline CDR1 MGHRA, CDR2 YSYEKL. The CDR3 here is CASSQDFTSGNYEQYF. Written as DNA, the CDR3 is TGCGCCAGCAGCCAAGATTTTACTAGCGGGAACTACGAGCAGTACTTC.

The chain recombines TRBV4-3 with TRBJ2-3, with D unresolved. CDR1 is LGHNA and CDR2 is YSLEER in the germline V gene. The V and J ends lost 0 bases and 0 bases respectively, with 7 bases between them. This CDR3 region has 15 residues. CDR3 protein: CASSQDRVSTDTQYF. CDR3 DNA sequence: TGCGCCAGCAGCCAAGATCGGGTTAGCACAGATACGCAGTATTTT.

The chain employs TRBV5-1 and TRBJ1-1; a possible D gene is TRBD1 (6 bases). CDR1 and CDR2 from the germline V gene are SGHRS and YFSETQ. V gave up 0 bases and J gave up 4 bases, with 28 bases separating them. This CDR3 contains 20 residues. For the CDR3, the DNA is TGCGCCAGCAGCTTGGCCCAACGAATGACAGGTTCGATCTTTACCACTGAAGCTTTCTTT. Translated: CASSLAQRMTGSIFTTEAFF.

The rearrangement uses TRBV6-1 and TRBJ1-2; tentative D call: TRBD1 (6 bases). The V gene's germline CDR1 is MNHNS and CDR2 SASEGT. The CDR3 loop spans 13 amino acids. With 6 bases removed from V and 8 bases from J, the gap between germline ends came to 16 bases. CDR3 nucleotide sequence: TGTGCCAGCAGCCGGGACACGGATAGAGGCTACACCTTC. Translated, it gives CASSRDTDRGYTF.

V and J are TRBV5-6 and TRBJ2-3, with D unclear. V lost 5 bases to trimming and J lost 3 bases, with 10 bases between them. The CDR3 has 13 residues. Germline V gene sequence: CDR1 SGHDT, CDR2 YYEEEE. Here the CDR3 DNA reads TGTGCCAGCAGTCGGCTAGGAACAGATACGCAGTATTTT. Protein sequence: CASSRLGTDTQYF.

The chain employs TRBV7-3 and TRBJ2-5, with a weak D call TRBD2 (6 bases). Germline CDR1 SGHTA, CDR2 FQGTGA. V was shortened by 0 bases and J by 4 bases, with 6 bases between the two germline ends. The CDR3 loop spans 13 amino acids. Here the CDR3 DNA reads TGTGCCAGCAGCTTAACGGGACTAGAGACCCAGTACTTC. This sequence encodes CASSLTGLETQYF.

This chain uses TRBV15 with TRBJ2-7; TRBD2 aligns across 12 bases. V gave up 1 base and J gave up 1 base; unmatched junction bases: 8. Germline V gene lookup returns CDR1 LNHNV and CDR2 YYDKDF (reference sequence). The CDR3 runs 18 residues. Here the CDR3 DNA reads TGTGCCACCAGCAGAGTCAGGGGACTAGCGGGTACATCCTACGAGCAGTACTTC. Amino acids: CATSRVRGLAGTSYEQYF. Looking up the rest from reference TRBV15 and TRBJ2-7 gives the full variable domain: DAMVIQNPRYQVTQFGKPVTLSCSQTLNHNVMYWYQQKSSQAPKLLFHYYDKDFNNEADTPDNFQSRRPNTSFCFLDIRSPGLGDTAMYLCATSRVRGLAGTSYEQYFGPGTRLTVT.

The chain joins TRBV7-6 to TRBJ1-5, with D unclear. V lost 3 bases, J lost 6 bases, and 9 bases lay in between. Germline lookup yields CDR1 SGHVS and CDR2 FNYEAQ. The CDR3 spans 13 residues. The CDR3 sequence is CASSLSLRQPQHF. As DNA, the CDR3 is TGTGCCAGCAGCTTGAGTTTGCGTCAGCCCCAGCATTTT.

This chain connects TRBV5-1 to TRBJ2-7, with a weak D call TRBD1 (5 bases). Germline lookup yields CDR1 SGHRS and CDR2 YFSETQ. The CDR3 loop spans 14 amino acids. The V end was cut by 7 bases, the J end by 8 bases, with 22 bases between. CDR3 in DNA: TGCGCCAGCCGGACGGACATTCCCTCTATCAAGCAGTACTTC. Its protein product is CASRTDIPSIKQYF.

V usage is TRBV5-5 and J usage is TRBJ2-5; tentative D call: TRBD2 (5 bases). The V gene's germline CDR1 is SGHKS and CDR2 YYEKEE (reference sequence). CDR3 size: 15 residues. V lost 3 bases, J lost 5 bases, and 17 bases lay in between. CDR3 nucleotide sequence: TGTGCCAGCAGCTCTCTCCCCGCCGGGAAGGAGACCCAGTACTTC. It is translated as CASSSLPAGKETQYF.

The rearrangement uses TRBV2 and TRBJ2-3; possibly TRBD2 for D (6 bases). Trimming cost V 6 bases and J 0 bases, with 13 bases left between them. The CDR3 length is 15 residues. The germline CDR1 and CDR2 sequences are SNHLY and FYNNEI. The CDR3 loop is CASRFHSGSTDTQYF. In nucleotides, the CDR3 is TGTGCCAGCAGGTTTCATAGCGGCAGCACAGATACGCAGTATTTT.

The V gene is TRBV9, the J gene TRBJ2-3, with TRBD2 identical over 9 bases. CDR3 length equals 19 residues. V was pared by 0 bases and J by 8 bases, with 19 bases of the junction left unmatched. Germline CDR1 is SGDLS and CDR2 is YYNGEE. Written as DNA, the CDR3 is TGTGCCAGCAGCGTAGGGTCGAACCTATTAGCGGGAGCCGTTGGTACGCAGTATTTT. Amino acid sequence: CASSVGSNLLAGAVGTQYF.

V is TRBV7-9 and J is TRBJ1-2; D is possibly TRBD1 (5 bases). The CDR3 has 16 amino acids. V gave up 0 bases and J gave up 6 bases, with 17 bases separating them. CDR1 is SEHNR, CDR2 FQNEAQ, per germline (reference sequence). CDR3 region: CASSLAGYGGKNGYTF. The CDR3 region has the DNA TGTGCCAGCAGCTTAGCCGGATACGGGGGAAAGAATGGCTACACCTTC.

The chain recombines TRBV4-1 with TRBJ1-5, with 7 positions matching TRBD1. Per the germline V gene, CDR1 is MGHRA and CDR2 is YSYEKL. V gave up 4 bases and J gave up 0 bases; unmatched junction bases: 9. This CDR3 contains 17 residues. CDR3 protein: CASSLTPTGASNQPQHF. The CDR3 nucleotides read TGCGCCAGCAGCCTTACACCCACAGGGGCTAGCAATCAGCCCCAGCATTTT.

The chain recombines TRBV5-1 with TRBJ2-3; 10 bases fit TRBD2. With V trimmed by 1 base and J by 4 bases, 3 bases remained unmatched. The CDR3 loop spans 15 amino acids. Germline V lookup: CDR1 SGHRS, CDR2 YFSETQ. CDR3 loop: CASSLSLAGADTQYF. The DNA of the CDR3 is TGCGCCAGCAGCTTGAGCCTAGCGGGAGCAGATACGCAGTATTTT. Full variable domain (rest looked up from reference TRBV5-1 and TRBJ2-3): KAGVTQTPRYLIKTRGQQVTLSCSPISGHRSVSWYQQTPGQGLQFLFEYFSETQRNKGNFPGRFSGRQFSNSRSEMNVSTLELGDSALYLCASSLSLAGADTQYFGPGTRLTVL.

The V gene is TRBV6-6, the J gene TRBJ2-7; tentatively, D is TRBD2 (7 bases). The CDR3 extends over 16 amino acids. Germline CDR1 and CDR2: MNHNY and SVGAGI (reference sequence). V was shortened by 5 bases and J by 3 bases, with 20 bases between the two germline ends. The CDR3 loop is CASSTQRGRGNYEQYF. CDR3 DNA sequence: TGTGCCAGCAGTACCCAAAGGGGGAGGGGAAACTACGAGCAGTACTTC.